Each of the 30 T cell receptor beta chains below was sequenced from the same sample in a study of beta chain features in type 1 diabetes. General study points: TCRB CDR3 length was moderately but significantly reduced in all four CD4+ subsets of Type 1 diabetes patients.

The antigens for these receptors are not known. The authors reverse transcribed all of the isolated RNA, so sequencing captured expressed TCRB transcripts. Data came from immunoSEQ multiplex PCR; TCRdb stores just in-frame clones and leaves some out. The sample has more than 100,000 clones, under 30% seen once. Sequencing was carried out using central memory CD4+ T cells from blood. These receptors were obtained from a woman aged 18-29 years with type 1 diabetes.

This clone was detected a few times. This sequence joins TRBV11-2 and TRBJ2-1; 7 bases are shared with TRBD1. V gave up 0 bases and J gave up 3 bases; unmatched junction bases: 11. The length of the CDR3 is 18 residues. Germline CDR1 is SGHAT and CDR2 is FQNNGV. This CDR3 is CASSLDAPRQGNYNEQFF. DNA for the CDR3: TGTGCCAGCAGCTTAGACGCCCCACGACAGGGCAACTACAATGAGCAGTTCTTC.

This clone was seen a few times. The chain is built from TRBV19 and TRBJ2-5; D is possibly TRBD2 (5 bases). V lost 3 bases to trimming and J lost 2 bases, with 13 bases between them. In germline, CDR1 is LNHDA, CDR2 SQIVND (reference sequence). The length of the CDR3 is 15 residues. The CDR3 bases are TGTGCCAGTAGTATGCGTGGGAGCGGACAAGAGACCCAGTACTTC. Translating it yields CASSMRGSGQETQYF. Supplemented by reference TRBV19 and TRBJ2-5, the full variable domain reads DGGITQSPKYLFRKEGQNVTLSCEQNLNHDAMYWYRQDPGQGLRLIYYSQIVNDFQKGDIAEGYSVSREKKESFPLTVTSAQKNPTAFYLCASSMRGSGQETQYFGPGTRLLVL.

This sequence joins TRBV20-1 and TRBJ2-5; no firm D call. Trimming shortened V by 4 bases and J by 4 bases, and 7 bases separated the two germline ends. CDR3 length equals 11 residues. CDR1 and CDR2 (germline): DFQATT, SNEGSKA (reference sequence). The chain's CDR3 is CSANERETQYF. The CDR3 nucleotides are TGCAGTGCTAACGAGAGAGAGACCCAGTACTTC.

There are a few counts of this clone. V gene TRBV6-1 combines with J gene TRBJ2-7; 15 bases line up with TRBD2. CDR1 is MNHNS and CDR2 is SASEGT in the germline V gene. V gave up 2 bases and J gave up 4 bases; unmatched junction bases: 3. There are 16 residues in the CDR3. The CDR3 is CASSETGLAGGYEQYV. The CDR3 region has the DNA TGTGCCAGCAGTGAAACGGGACTAGCGGGAGGTTACGAGCAGTACGTC.

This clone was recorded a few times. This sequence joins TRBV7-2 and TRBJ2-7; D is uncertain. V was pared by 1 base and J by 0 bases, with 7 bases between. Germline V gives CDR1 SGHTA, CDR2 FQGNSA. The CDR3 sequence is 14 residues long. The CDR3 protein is CASSLGAISYEQYV. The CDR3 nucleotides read TGTGCCAGCAGCTTAGGGGCTATCTCCTACGAGCAGTACGTC.

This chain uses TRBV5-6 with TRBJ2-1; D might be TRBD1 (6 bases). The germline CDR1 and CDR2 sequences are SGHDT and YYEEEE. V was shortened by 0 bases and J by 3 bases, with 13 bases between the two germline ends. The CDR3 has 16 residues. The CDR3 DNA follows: TGTGCCAGCAGCTTGGCTTGGCAGGGGAACTACAATGAGCAGTTCTTC. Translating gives CASSLAWQGNYNEQFF. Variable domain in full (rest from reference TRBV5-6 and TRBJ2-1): DAGVTQSPTHLIKTRGQQVTLRCSPKSGHDTVSWYQQALGQGPQFIFQYYEEEERQRGNFPDRFSGHQFPNYSSELNVNALLLGDSALYLCASSLAWQGNYNEQFFGPGTRLTVL.

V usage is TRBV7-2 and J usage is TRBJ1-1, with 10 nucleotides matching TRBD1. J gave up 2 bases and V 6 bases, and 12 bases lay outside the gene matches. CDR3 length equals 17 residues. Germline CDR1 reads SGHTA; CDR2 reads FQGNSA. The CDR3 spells CASRSRQGAGVNTEAFF. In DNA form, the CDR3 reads TGTGCCAGCAGATCTAGACAGGGGGCGGGAGTAAACACTGAAGCTTTCTTT.

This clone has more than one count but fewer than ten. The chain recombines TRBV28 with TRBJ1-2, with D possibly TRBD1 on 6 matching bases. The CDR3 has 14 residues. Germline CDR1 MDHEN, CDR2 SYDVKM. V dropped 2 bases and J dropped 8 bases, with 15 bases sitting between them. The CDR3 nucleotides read TGTGCCAGCAGTTTAAGCCAACAGGGCGGCGGCTACACCTTC. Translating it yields CASSLSQQGGGYTF.

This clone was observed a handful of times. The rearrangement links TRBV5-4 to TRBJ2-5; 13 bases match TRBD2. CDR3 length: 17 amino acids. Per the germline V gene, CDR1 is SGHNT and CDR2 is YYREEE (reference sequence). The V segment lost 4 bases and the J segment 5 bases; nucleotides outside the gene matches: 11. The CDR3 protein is CASSRGLAGVMGETQYF. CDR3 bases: TGTGCCAGCAGCAGAGGACTAGCGGGAGTGATGGGGGAGACCCAGTACTTC.

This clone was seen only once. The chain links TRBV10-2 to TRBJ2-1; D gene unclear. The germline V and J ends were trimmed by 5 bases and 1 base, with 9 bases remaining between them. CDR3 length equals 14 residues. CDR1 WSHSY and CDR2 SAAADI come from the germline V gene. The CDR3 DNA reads TGCGCCAGCAGTCTTTTCGGGTCCTACAATGAGCAGTTCTTC. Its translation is CASSLFGSYNEQFF.

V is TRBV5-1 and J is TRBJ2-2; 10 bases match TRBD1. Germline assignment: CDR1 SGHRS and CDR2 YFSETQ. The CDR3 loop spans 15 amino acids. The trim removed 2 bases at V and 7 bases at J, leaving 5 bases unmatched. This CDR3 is CASSLSGQGNGELFF. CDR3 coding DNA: TGCGCCAGCAGCTTATCGGGACAGGGGAACGGGGAGCTGTTTTTT.

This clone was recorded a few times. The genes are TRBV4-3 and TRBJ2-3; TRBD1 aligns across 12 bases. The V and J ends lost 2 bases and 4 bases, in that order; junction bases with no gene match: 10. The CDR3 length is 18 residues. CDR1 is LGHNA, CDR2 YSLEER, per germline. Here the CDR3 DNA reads TGCGCCAGCAGCCAAAGAGCGACGGGACAGGGGGCAGCAGATACGCAGTATTTT. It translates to CASSQRATGQGAADTQYF.

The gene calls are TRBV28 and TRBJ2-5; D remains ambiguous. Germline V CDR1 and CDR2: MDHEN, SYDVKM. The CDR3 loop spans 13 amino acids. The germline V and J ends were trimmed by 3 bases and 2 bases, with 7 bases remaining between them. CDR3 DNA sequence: TGTGCCAGCAGTTTTAGAGCACAAGAGACCCAGTACTTC. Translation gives CASSFRAQETQYF.

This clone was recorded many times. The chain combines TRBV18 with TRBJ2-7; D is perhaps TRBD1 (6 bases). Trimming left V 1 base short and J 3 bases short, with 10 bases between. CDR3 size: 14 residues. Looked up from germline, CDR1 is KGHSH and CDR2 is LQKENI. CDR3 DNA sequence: TGTGCCAGCTCACCACAACAGGGTGACTACGAGCAGTACGTC. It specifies CASSPQQGDYEQYV.

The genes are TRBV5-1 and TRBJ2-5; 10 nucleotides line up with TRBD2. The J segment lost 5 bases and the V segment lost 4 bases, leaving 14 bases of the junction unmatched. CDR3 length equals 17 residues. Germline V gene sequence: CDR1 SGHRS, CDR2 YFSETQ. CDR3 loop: CASSPRTSGGGGETQYF. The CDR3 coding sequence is TGCGCCAGCAGCCCCCGGACTAGCGGAGGCGGAGGGGAGACCCAGTACTTC.

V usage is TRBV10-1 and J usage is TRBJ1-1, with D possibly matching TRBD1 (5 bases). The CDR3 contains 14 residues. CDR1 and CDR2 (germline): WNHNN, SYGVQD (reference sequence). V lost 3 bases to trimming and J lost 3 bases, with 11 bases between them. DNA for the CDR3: TGCGCCAGCAGTGACGGGGGGTCCGACACTGAAGCTTTCTTT. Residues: CASSDGGSDTEAFF.

The CDR3 region is CASSSVAGNTDTQYF. For the CDR3, the DNA is TGCGCCAGCAGCTCTGTAGCGGGTAACACAGATACGCAGTATTTT. The gene calls are TRBV5-1 and TRBJ2-3, with 7 bases that match TRBD2. The CDR3 spans 15 residues. Trimming took 3 bases from V and 2 from J; bases not matched to a gene: 6. Germline values: CDR1 SGHRS, CDR2 YFSETQ.

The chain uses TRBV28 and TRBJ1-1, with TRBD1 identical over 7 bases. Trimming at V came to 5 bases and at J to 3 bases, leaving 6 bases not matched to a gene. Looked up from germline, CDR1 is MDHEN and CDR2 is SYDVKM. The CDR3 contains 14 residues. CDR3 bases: TGTGCCAGCAGTCGATCAGGGGGAGACACTGAAGCTTTCTTT. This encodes CASSRSGGDTEAFF.

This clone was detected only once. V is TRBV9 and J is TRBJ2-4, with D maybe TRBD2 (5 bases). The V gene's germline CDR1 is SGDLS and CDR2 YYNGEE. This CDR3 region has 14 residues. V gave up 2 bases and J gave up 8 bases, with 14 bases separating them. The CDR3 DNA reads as TGTGCCAGCAGCGTCGGCGGGTGGACGGACATTCAGTACTTC. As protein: CASSVGGWTDIQYF.

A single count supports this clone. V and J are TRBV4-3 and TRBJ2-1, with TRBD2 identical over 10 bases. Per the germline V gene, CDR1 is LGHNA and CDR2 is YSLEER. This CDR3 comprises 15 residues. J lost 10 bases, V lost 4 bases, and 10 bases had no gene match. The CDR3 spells CASSRTSGRAEEQFF. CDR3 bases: TGCGCCAGCAGCCGTACGAGCGGGAGGGCTGAGGAGCAGTTCTTC.

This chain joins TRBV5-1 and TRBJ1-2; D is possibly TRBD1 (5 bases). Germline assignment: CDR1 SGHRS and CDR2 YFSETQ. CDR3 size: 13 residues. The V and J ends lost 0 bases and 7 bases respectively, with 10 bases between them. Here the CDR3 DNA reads TGCGCCAGCAGCTTGGACGTCAGGGTTGGCTACACCTTC. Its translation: CASSLDVRVGYTF.

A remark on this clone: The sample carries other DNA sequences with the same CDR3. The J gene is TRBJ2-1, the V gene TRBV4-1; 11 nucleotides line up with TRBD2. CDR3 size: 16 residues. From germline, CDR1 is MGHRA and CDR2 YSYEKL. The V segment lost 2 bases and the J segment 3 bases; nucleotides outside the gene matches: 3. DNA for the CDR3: TGCGCCAGCAGCCAAACCGGGACTAGCGGCTACAATGAGCAGTTCTTC. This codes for CASSQTGTSGYNEQFF.

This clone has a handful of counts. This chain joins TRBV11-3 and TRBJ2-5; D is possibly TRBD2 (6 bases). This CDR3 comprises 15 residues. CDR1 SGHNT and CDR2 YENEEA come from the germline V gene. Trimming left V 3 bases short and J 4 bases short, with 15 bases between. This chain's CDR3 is CASSFLGDGRETQYF. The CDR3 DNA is TGTGCCAGCAGCTTTTTGGGGGACGGGAGAGAGACCCAGTACTTC.

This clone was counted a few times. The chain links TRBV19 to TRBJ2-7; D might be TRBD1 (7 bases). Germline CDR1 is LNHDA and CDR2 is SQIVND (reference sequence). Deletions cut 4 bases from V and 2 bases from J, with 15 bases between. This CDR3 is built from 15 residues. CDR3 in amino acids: CASSNGGQPPYEQYF. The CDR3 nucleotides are TGTGCCAGTAGTAACGGGGGACAGCCCCCCTACGAGCAGTACTTC.

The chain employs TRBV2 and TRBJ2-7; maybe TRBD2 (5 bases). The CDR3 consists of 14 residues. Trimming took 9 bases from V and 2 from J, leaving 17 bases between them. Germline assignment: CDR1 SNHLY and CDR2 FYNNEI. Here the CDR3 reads CASAGNLGPYEQYF. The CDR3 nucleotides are TGTGCCAGTGCCGGGAACCTAGGTCCCTACGAGCAGTACTTC.

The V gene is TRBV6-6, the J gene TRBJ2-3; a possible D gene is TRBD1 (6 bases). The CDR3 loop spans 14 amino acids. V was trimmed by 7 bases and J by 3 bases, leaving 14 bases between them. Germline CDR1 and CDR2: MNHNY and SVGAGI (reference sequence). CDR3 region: CASKGGLWTDTQYF. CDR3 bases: TGTGCCAGCAAAGGGGGTCTGTGGACAGATACGCAGTATTTT.

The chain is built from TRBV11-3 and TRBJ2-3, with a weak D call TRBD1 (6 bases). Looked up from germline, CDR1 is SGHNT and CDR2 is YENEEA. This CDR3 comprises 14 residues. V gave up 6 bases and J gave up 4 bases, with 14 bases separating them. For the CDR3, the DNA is TGTGCCAGCAGACCGACAGGCGGATCAGATACGCAGTATTTT. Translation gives CASRPTGGSDTQYF.

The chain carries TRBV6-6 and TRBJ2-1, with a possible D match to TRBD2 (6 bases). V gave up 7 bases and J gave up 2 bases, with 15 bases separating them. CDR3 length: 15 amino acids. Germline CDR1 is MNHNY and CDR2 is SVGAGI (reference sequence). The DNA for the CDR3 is TGTGCCAGCATCCAGGCGATAGCGGCCTACAATGAGCAGTTCTTC. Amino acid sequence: CASIQAIAAYNEQFF.

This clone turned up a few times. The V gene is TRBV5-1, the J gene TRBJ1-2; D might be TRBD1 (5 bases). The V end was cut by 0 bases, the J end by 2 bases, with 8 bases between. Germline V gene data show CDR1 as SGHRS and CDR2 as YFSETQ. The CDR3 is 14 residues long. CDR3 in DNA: TGCGCCAGCAGCTTGGATAGGGGAAACTATGGCTACACCTTC. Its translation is CASSLDRGNYGYTF.

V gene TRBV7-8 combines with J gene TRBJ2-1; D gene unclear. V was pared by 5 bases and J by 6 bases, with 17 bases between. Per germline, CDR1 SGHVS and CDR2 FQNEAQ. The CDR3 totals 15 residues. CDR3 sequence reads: CASSPLARVPNEQFF. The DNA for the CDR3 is TGTGCCAGCAGCCCACTGGCTAGAGTCCCCAATGAGCAGTTCTTC.